The 15 T cell receptor beta chains given below trace back to one sample, sequenced in a study of cytotoxic CD8 clonotypes in ibrutinib-treated CLL. Assay used: immunoSEQ multiplex PCR; TCRdb lists only in-frame clones, some missing. The table has roughly 220,000 clones, about four fifths seen once. The source material was PBMCs, sampled after 12 months of ibrutinib treatment. These receptors all stem from a human donor with chronic lymphocytic leukemia.

This clone was seen a single time. This chain joins TRBV11-2 and TRBJ2-7; possibly TRBD1 for D (6 bases). V was trimmed by 4 bases and J by 4 bases, leaving 14 bases between them. Per the germline V gene, CDR1 is SGHAT and CDR2 is FQNNGV. This CDR3 contains 14 residues. The CDR3 region is CASSSWQGKYEQYF. CDR3 bases: TGTGCCAGCAGCTCATGGCAGGGGAAATACGAGCAGTACTTC.

J is TRBJ2-7 and V is TRBV5-1; 15 nucleotides agree with TRBD2. Germline V CDR1 and CDR2: SGHRS, YFSETQ. Germline trimming cut 0 bases from V and 4 bases from J; bases unmatched to any gene: 2. This CDR3 comprises 16 residues. CDR3 in amino acids: CASSLGTSGRVYEQYF. CDR3 coding DNA: TGCGCCAGCAGCTTGGGGACTAGCGGGAGGGTTTACGAGCAGTACTTC.

The chain couples TRBV11-2 to TRBJ2-3, with 10 bases aligning to TRBD1. This CDR3 is 15 amino acids long. Trimming took 5 bases from V and 3 from J; bases not matched to a gene: 5. CDR1 is SGHAT and CDR2 is FQNNGV in the germline V gene. The CDR3 coding sequence is TGTGCCAGCAGCACGACAGGGGGCAGGACAGATACGCAGTATTTT. Residues: CASSTTGGRTDTQYF.

This clone was found a few times. The gene calls are TRBV18 and TRBJ1-1; D not resolved. The CDR3 runs to 13 residues. CDR1 and CDR2 from the germline V gene are KGHSH and LQKENI. V was clipped by 2 bases and J by 1 base, with 5 bases between them. DNA of the CDR3: TGTGCCAGCTCACCAGGGAGGAACACTGAAGCTTTCTTT. The encoded protein is CASSPGRNTEAFF.

The chain combines TRBV6-5 with TRBJ1-2; TRBD1 is a possible D gene (6 bases). Germline-derived CDR1 and CDR2 are MNHEY and SVGAGI. The CDR3 sequence is 14 residues long. V lost 2 bases, J lost 0 bases, and 7 bases lay in between. In DNA, the CDR3 is TGTGCCAGCAGTTACGGGACACCTAACTATGGCTACACCTTC. Amino acid sequence: CASSYGTPNYGYTF.

V and J are TRBV6-5 and TRBJ2-7; perhaps D is TRBD1 or TRBD2 (5 bases each). The CDR3 has 16 residues. CDR1 and CDR2 (germline): MNHEY, SVGAGI. Trimming shortened V by 4 bases and J by 1 base, and 17 bases separated the two germline ends. The CDR3 sequence is CASSSPFRDGSYEQYF. CDR3 sequence (DNA): TGTGCCAGCAGTTCCCCATTCCGGGACGGGTCCTACGAGCAGTACTTC.

In DNA form, the CDR3 reads TGTGCCAGCAGCGCCCAGGACTACCCCAATGAGCAGTTCTTC. It codes for CASSAQDYPNEQFF. This rearrangement joins TRBV7-3 to TRBJ2-1, with D possibly TRBD2 on 6 matching bases. The CDR3 has 14 amino acids. CDR1 and CDR2 from the germline V gene are SGHTA and FQGTGA. V shed 5 bases and J shed 6 bases, with 14 bases lying between them.

The chain carries TRBV27 and TRBJ2-3; 8 nucleotides match TRBD2. Trimming took 9 bases from V and 4 from J; bases not matched to a gene: 6. Germline CDR1 reads MNHEY; CDR2 reads SMNVEV (reference sequence). The CDR3 sequence is 13 residues long. CDR3 sequence (DNA): TGTGCCAGTAAGCGGGAGTGGGCAGATACGCAGTATTTT. This gives the protein CASKREWADTQYF.

This chain joins TRBV30 and TRBJ2-7; the D gene is possibly TRBD1 (6 bases). Trimming removed 4 bases at V and 3 bases at J, with 13 bases between. Germline V gene lookup returns CDR1 GTSNPN and CDR2 SVGIG (reference sequence). There are 13 residues in the CDR3. CDR3 protein: CAWTPAQGYEQYF. CDR3 nucleotide sequence: TGTGCCTGGACCCCAGCACAGGGCTACGAGCAGTACTTC.

This clone was counted between two and nine times. The gene calls are TRBV29-1 and TRBJ1-2, with TRBD1 matching over 8 bases. This CDR3 region has 12 residues. Germline CDR1 SQVTM, CDR2 ANQGSEA. With 4 bases clipped from V and 8 bases from J, the junction kept 6 bases outside the gene matches. The CDR3, as DNA: TGCAGCGTTGGGACAGGGAAGAGCGGCTACACCTTC. This gives the protein CSVGTGKSGYTF.

The J gene is TRBJ2-1, the V gene TRBV29-1; weak D call: TRBD2 (6 bases). The germline CDR1 and CDR2 sequences are SQVTM and ANQGSEA. Trimming left V 6 bases short and J 6 bases short, with 18 bases between. The CDR3 runs to 14 residues. The CDR3 is CSVRGPAGGNEQFF. In DNA form, the CDR3 reads TGCAGCGTCCGAGGCCCAGCCGGGGGCAATGAGCAGTTCTTC.

In this sample, this clone turned up a few times. J is TRBJ2-1 and V is TRBV9; D unresolved. The CDR3 contains 13 residues. Germline V CDR1 and CDR2: SGDLS, YYNGEE. V shed 0 bases and J shed 7 bases, with 8 bases lying between them. DNA for the CDR3: TGTGCCAGCAGCGTAGGGGTAAGAAATGAGCAGTTCTTC. Translating it yields CASSVGVRNEQFF.

The chain is built from TRBV4-2 and TRBJ1-2; no clear D. Trimming left V 1 base short and J 7 bases short, with 10 bases between. The CDR3 length is 13 residues. Germline lookup yields CDR1 LGHNA and CDR2 YNFKEQ. The CDR3, as DNA: TGTGCCAGCAGCCAAGGTGCGGGTCTTGGCTACACCTTC. Translation: CASSQGAGLGYTF.

This chain joins TRBV5-4 and TRBJ1-2; 10 nucleotides agree with TRBD1. The CDR3 covers 15 residues. Germline V CDR1 and CDR2: SGHNT, YYREEE (reference sequence). Trimming at V came to 3 bases and at J to 7 bases, leaving 9 bases not matched to a gene. The chain's CDR3 is CASSSRDRGNGGYTF. CDR3 DNA sequence: TGTGCCAGCAGCTCCCGGGACAGGGGCAACGGTGGCTACACCTTC.

The chain combines TRBV5-4 with TRBJ2-2; D tentatively fits TRBD1 or TRBD2 (5 bases each). The CDR3 sequence is 16 residues long. Trimming took off 0 bases at V and 2 bases at J, with 11 bases between the two ends. Germline V CDR1 and CDR2: SGHNT, YYREEE (reference sequence). The CDR3 bases are TGTGCCAGCAGCTTGGATGGGGGTCAAAACACCGGGGAGCTGTTTTTT. It encodes CASSLDGGQNTGELFF. The whole variable domain, remainder taken from reference TRBV5-4 and TRBJ2-2, is ETGVTQSPTHLIKTRGQQVTLRCSSQSGHNTVSWYQQALGQGPQFIFQYYREEENGRGNFPPRFSGLQFPNYSSELNVNALELDDSALYLCASSLDGGQNTGELFFGEGSRLTVL.